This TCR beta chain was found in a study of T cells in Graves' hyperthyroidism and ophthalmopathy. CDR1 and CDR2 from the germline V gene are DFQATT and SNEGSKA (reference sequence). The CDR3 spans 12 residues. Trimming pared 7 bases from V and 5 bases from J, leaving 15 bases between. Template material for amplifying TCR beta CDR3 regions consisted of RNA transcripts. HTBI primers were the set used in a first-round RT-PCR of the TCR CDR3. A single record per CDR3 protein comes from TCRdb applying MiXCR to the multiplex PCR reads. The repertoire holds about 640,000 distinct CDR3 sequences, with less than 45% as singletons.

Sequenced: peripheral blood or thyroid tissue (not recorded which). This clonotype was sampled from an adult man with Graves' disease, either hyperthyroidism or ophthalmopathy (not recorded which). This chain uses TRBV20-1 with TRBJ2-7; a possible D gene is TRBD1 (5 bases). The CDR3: CSDWQGNNEQYF. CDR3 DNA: TGCAGTGACTGGCAGGGTAACAACGAGCAGTACTTC.